This TCR beta chain was recovered during a study of blood T cell repertoires in COVID-19. TCRdb keeps only in-frame clones here, not all; method: immunoSEQ multiplex PCR. The table records approximately 210,000 clones, around 81% of them present only once. Germline V CDR1 and CDR2: MDHEN, SYDVKM. CDR3 length: 14 amino acids. V lost 3 bases, J lost 4 bases, and 5 bases stayed unmatched. This TCR came from a woman between 45 and 60 years old with acute COVID-19. Input material: PBMCs or T cells enriched from blood (not recorded which). The genes are TRBV28 and TRBJ1-2; 7 bases map to TRBD1. CDR3 sequence reads: CASSLNRGTYGYTF. CDR3 bases: TGTGCCAGCAGTTTGAACAGGGGTACCTATGGCTACACCTTC.